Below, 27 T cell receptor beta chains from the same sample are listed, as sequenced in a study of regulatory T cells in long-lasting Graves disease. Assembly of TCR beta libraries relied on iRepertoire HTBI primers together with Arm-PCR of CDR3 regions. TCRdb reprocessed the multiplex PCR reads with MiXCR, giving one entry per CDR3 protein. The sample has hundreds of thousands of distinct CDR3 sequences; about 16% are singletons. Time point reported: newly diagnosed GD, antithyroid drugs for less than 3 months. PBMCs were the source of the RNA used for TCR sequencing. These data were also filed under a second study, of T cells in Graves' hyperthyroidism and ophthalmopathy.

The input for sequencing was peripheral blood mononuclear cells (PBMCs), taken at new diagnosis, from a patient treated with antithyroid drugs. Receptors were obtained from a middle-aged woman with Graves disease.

CDR3: CASGGRQGGELFF. In DNA, the CDR3 is TGTGCCAGCGGGGGCCGACAAGGCGGGGAGCTGTTTTTT. The chain employs TRBV2 and TRBJ2-2, with D perhaps TRBD1 (6 bases). The CDR3 runs to 13 residues. CDR1 is SNHLY, CDR2 FYNNEI, per germline. The V end was cut by 8 bases, the J end by 7 bases, with 14 bases between.

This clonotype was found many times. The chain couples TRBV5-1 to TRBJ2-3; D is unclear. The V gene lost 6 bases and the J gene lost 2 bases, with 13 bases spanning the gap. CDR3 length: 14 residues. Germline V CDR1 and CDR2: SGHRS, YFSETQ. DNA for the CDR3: TGCGCCAGCAACAAGGGATCGGCCACAGATACGCAGTATTTT. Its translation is CASNKGSATDTQYF.

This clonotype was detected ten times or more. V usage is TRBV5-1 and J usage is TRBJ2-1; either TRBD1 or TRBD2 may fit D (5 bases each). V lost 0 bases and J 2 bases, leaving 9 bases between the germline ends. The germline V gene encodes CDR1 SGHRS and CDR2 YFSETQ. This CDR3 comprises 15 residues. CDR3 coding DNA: TGCGCCAGCAGCTTGGTAGGGGAGCCCTACAATGAGCAGTTCTTC. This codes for CASSLVGEPYNEQFF.

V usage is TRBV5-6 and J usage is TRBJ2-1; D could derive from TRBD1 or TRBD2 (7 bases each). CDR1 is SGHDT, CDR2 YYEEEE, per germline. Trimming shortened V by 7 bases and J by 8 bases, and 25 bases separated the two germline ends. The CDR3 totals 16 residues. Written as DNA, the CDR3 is TGTGCCAGCCAAAGGGGGGGAGGGGGCGGAAACTATGAGCAGTTCTTC. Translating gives CASQRGGGGGNYEQFF.

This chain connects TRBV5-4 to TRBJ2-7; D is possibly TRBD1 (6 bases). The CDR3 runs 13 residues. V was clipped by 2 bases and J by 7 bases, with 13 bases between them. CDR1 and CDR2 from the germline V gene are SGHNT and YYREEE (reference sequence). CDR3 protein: CASSFPGDREQYF. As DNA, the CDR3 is TGTGCCAGCAGCTTCCCAGGCGACAGGGAGCAGTACTTC.

CDR3 DNA: TGTGCCAGCAGCGCGGGGGTATTTCCCTACGAGCAGTACTTC. Protein product: CASSAGVFPYEQYF. The chain has TRBV9 and TRBJ2-7; tentative D call: TRBD2 (6 bases). The V and J ends lost 3 bases and 2 bases respectively, with 12 bases between them. The germline CDR1 and CDR2 sequences are SGDLS and YYNGEE. The CDR3 loop spans 14 amino acids.

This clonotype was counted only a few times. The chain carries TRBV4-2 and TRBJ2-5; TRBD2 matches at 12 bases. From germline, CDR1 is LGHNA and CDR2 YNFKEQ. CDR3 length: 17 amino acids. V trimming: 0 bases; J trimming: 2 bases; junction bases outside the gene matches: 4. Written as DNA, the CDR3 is TGTGCCAGCAGCCAAGAGGTGCTAGCGGGGGGGCAAGAGACCCAGTACTTC. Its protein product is CASSQEVLAGGQETQYF.

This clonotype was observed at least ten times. CDR3 nucleotides: TGCAGTGCCCAGGGACAGGCGTTCAATTCACCCCTCCACTTT. It encodes CSAQGQAFNSPLHF. The chain joins TRBV20-1 to TRBJ1-6; TRBD1 matches at 8 bases. This CDR3 has 14 residues. V lost 6 bases, J lost 7 bases, and 8 bases stayed unmatched. CDR1 is DFQATT, CDR2 SNEGSKA, per germline (reference sequence).

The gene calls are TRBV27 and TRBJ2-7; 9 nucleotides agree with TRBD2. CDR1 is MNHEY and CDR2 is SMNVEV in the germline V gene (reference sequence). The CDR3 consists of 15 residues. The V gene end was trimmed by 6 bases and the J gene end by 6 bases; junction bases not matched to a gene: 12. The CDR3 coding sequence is TGTGCCAGCAGGAGTCTGGCGGGGGGGCCGGTCGAGCAGTACTTC. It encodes CASRSLAGGPVEQYF.

CDR3 in DNA: TGTGCCAGCAGCTTAGCGCTTAGCGGGGACACTGAAGCTTTCTTT. This codes for CASSLALSGDTEAFF. The chain carries TRBV7-9 and TRBJ1-1, with D hard to call. Germline V CDR1 and CDR2: SEHNR, FQNEAQ (reference sequence). V lost 0 bases, J lost 3 bases, and 11 bases lay in between. This CDR3 has 15 amino acids.

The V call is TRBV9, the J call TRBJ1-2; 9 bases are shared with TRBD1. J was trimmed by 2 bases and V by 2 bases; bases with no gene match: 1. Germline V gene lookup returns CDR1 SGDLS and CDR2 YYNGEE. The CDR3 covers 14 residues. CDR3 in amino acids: CASSVGTGNYGYTF. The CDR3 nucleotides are TGTGCCAGCAGCGTCGGGACAGGGAACTATGGCTACACCTTC.

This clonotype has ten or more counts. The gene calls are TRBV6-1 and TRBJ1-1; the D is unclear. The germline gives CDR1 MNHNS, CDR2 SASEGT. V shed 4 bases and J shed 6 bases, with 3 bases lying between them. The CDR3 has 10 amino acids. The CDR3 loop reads CASSGSEAFF. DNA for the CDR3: TGTGCCAGCAGTGGGTCTGAAGCTTTCTTT.

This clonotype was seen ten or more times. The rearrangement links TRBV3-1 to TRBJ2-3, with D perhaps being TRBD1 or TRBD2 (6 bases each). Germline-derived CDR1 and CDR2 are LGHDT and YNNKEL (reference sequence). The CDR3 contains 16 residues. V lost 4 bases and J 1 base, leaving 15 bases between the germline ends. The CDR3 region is CASSLSGGGRTDTQYF. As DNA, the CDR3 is TGTGCCAGCAGCCTATCCGGAGGGGGGCGCACAGATACGCAGTATTTT.

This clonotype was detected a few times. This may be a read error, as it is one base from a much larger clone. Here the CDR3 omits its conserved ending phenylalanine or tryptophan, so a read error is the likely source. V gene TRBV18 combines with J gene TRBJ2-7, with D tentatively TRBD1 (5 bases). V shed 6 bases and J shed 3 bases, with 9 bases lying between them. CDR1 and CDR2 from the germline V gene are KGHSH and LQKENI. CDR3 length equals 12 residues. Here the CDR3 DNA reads TGTGCCAGCTCCCACGACAGCTACGAGCAGTACTCC. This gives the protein CASSHDSYEQYS.

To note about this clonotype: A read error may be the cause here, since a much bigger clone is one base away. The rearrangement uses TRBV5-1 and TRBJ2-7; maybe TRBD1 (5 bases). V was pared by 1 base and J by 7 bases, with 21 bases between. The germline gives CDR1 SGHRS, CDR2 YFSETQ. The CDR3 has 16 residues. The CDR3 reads CASSLTGFRGDNEQYF. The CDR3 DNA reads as TGCGCCAGCAGCTTGACAGGCTTCAGAGGCGACAATGAGCAGTACTTC.

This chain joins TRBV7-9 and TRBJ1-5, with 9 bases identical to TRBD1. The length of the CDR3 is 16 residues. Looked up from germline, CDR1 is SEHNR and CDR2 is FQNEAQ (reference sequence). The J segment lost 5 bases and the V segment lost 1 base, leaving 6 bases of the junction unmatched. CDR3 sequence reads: CASSLEGQGWHQPQHF. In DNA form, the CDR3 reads TGTGCCAGCAGCTTAGAAGGACAGGGGTGGCATCAGCCCCAGCATTTT.

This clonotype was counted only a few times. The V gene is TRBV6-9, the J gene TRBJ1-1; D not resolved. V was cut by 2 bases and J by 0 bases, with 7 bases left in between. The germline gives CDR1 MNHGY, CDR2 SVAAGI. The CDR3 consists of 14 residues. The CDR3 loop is CASSYASLNTEAFF. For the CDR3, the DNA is TGTGCCAGCAGTTATGCCAGCTTGAACACTGAAGCTTTCTTT.

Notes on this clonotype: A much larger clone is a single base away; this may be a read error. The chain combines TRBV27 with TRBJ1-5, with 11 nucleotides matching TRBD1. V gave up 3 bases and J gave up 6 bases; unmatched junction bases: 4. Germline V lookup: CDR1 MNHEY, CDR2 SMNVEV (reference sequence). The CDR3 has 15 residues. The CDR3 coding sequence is TGTGCCAGCAGTTTTAAGGGACAGGGGGTTCAGCCCCAGCATTTT. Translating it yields CASSFKGQGVQPQHF.

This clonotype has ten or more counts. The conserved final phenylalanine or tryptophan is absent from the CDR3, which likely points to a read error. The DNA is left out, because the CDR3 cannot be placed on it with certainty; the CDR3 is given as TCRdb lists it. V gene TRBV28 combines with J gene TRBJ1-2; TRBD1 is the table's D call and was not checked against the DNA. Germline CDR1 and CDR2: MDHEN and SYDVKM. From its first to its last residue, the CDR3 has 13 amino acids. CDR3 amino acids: CASSASGHGKGFL.

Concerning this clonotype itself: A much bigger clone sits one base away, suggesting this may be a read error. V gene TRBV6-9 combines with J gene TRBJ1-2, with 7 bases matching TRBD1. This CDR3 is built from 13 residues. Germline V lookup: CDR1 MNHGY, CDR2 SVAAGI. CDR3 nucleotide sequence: TGTGCCAGCGGTTACTGGGACAGATATGGCTACACCTTC. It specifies CASGYWDRYGYTF.

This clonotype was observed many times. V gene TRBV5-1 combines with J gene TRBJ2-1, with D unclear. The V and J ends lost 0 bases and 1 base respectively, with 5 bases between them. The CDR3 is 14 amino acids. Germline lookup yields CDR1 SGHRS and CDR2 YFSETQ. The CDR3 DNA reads TGCGCCAGCAGCTTGGCAACTTCCTACAATGAGCAGTTCTTC. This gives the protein CASSLATSYNEQFF. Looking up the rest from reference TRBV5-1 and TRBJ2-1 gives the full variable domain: KAGVTQTPRYLIKTRGQQVTLSCSPISGHRSVSWYQQTPGQGLQFLFEYFSETQRNKGNFPGRFSGRQFSNSRSEMNVSTLELGDSALYLCASSLATSYNEQFFGPGTRLTVL.

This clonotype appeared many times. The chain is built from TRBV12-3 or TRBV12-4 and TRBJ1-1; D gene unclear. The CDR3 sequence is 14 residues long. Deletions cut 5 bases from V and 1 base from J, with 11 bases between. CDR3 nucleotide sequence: TGTGCCAGCAGTGAGAAAACAGAGAACACTGAAGCTTTCTTT. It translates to CASSEKTENTEAFF.

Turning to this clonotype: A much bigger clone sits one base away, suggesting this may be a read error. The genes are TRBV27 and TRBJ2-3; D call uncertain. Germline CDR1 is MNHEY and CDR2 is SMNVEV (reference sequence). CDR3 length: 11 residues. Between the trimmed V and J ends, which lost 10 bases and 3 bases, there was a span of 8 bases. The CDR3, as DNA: TGTGCCAACCAAACAACAGATACGCAGTATTTT. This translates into CANQTTDTQYF.

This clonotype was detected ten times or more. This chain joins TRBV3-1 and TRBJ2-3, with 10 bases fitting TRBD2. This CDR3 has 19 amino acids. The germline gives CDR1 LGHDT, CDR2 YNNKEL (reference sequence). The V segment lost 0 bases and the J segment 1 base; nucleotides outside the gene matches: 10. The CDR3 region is CASSQDSPGTSVGTDTQYF. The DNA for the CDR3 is TGTGCCAGCAGCCAAGATTCCCCCGGGACTAGCGTCGGCACAGATACGCAGTATTTT.

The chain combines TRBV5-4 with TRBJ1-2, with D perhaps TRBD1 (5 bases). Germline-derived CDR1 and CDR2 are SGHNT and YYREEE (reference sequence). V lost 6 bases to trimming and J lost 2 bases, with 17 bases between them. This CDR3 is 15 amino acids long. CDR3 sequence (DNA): TGTGCCAGCACCCCCCGGGGCAGGCAGAACTATGGCTACACCTTC. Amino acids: CASTPRGRQNYGYTF.

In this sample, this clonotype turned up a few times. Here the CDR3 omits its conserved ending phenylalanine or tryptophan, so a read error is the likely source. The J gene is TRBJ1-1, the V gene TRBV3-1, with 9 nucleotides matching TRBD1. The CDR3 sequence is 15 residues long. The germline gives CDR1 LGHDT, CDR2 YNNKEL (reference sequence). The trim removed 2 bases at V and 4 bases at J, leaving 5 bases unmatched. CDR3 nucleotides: TGTGCCAGCAGCCAAACAGGGGGCAAGGTCACTGAAGCTTTCCTT. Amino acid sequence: CASSQTGGKVTEAFL.

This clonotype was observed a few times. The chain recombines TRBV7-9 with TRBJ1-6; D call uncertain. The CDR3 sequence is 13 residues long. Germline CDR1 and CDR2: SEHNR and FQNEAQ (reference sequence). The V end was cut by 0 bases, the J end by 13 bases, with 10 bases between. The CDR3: CASSLADISPLHF. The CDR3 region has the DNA TGTGCCAGCAGCTTAGCCGACATATCCCCCCTCCACTTT.